These T cell receptor beta chains were read from a single sample in a study of control samples from healthy donors and cancer patients. Measured with immunoSEQ multiplex PCR; TCRdb has only the in-frame clones, and not every one. Altogether approximately 150,000 clones are present, more than 90% being singletons, with the ten largest covering roughly 3.2%. Sequencing used blood. The receptors originated from a man aged 30 to 45 in good health. The CDR3 runs from the conserved cysteine through the conserved F or W. The D gene is left open where the match is weak.

CDR3aa: CASSPPAGRNYGYTF
d_gene: NA
v_gene: TRBV18
j_gene: TRBJ1-2

CDR3aa: CASSTEGSFTGELFF
d_gene: NA
v_gene: TRBV25-1
j_gene: TRBJ2-2

CDR3aa: CASSTSGGWGTEAFF
d_gene: NA
v_gene: TRBV7-9
j_gene: TRBJ1-1

CDR3aa: CAIARDTSNQPQHF
d_gene: NA
v_gene: TRBV2
j_gene: TRBJ1-5

CDR3aa: CASSRGGERQPQHF
d_gene: NA
v_gene: TRBV19
j_gene: TRBJ1-5

CDR3aa: CASSSTGILAKNIQYF
d_gene: TRBD1
v_gene: TRBV7-9
j_gene: TRBJ2-4

CDR3aa: CAWDRGRTEAFF
d_gene: TRBD1
v_gene: TRBV30
j_gene: TRBJ1-1

CDR3aa: CASQIIGVGNTIYF
d_gene: NA
v_gene: TRBV19
j_gene: TRBJ1-3

CDR3aa: CASSYFHRGTDTQYF
d_gene: TRBD1
v_gene: TRBV6-2/TRBV6-3
j_gene: TRBJ2-3

CDR3aa: CASSFSQGLSYEQYF
d_gene: NA
v_gene: TRBV5-1
j_gene: TRBJ2-7

CDR3aa: CAWSLSGARLEQYF
d_gene: TRBD2
v_gene: TRBV30
j_gene: TRBJ2-7

CDR3aa: CASSLNTGKGRYEQYF
d_gene: NA
v_gene: TRBV27
j_gene: TRBJ2-7

CDR3aa: CASSFPLPGLAADTQYF
d_gene: TRBD2
v_gene: TRBV28
j_gene: TRBJ2-3

CDR3aa: CASSFPGYRSTDTQYF
d_gene: NA
v_gene: TRBV5-6
j_gene: TRBJ2-3

CDR3aa: CASGRTSGGPPDTQYF
d_gene: TRBD2
v_gene: TRBV12-5
j_gene: TRBJ2-3

CDR3aa: CASSLQRGQPQHF
d_gene: NA
v_gene: TRBV11-2
j_gene: TRBJ1-5

CDR3aa: CASQTGSLCEF
d_gene: NA
v_gene: TRBV7-9
j_gene: TRBJ1-1

CDR3aa: CASSSAGPTEAFF
d_gene: NA
v_gene: TRBV11-2
j_gene: TRBJ1-1

CDR3aa: CASSPGTATNEKLFF
d_gene: TRBD1
v_gene: TRBV6-5
j_gene: TRBJ1-4

CDR3aa: CASSQAVFYGYTF
d_gene: NA
v_gene: TRBV14
j_gene: TRBJ1-2

CDR3aa: CASSLAGYTGELFF
d_gene: NA
v_gene: TRBV7-2
j_gene: TRBJ2-2

CDR3aa: CASSLEGGTTEAFF
d_gene: NA
v_gene: TRBV7-9
j_gene: TRBJ1-1

CDR3aa: CASSIGGGSYEQYF
d_gene: TRBD2
v_gene: TRBV19
j_gene: TRBJ2-7

CDR3aa: CASSSGTFTDTQYF
d_gene: NA
v_gene: TRBV5-4
j_gene: TRBJ2-3

CDR3aa: CASNRTDWGFF
d_gene: NA
v_gene: TRBV6-5
j_gene: TRBJ1-4

CDR3aa: CASSQSLRGSSYNEQFF
d_gene: NA
v_gene: TRBV3-1/TRBV3-2
j_gene: TRBJ2-1

CDR3aa: CASSSFPSTDTQYF
d_gene: NA
v_gene: TRBV7-8
j_gene: TRBJ2-3

CDR3aa: CAISPQGEREKLFF
d_gene: TRBD1
v_gene: TRBV10-3
j_gene: TRBJ1-4

CDR3aa: CASSYSMRGYNLDGYTF
d_gene: NA
v_gene: TRBV6-2/TRBV6-3
j_gene: TRBJ1-2

CDR3aa: CASSSTERGIIQYF
d_gene: TRBD2
v_gene: TRBV5-6
j_gene: TRBJ2-4

CDR3aa: CASSLPQRVASYEQYF
d_gene: NA
v_gene: TRBV7-9
j_gene: TRBJ2-7

CDR3aa: CASSFALGGEQFF
d_gene: TRBD2
v_gene: TRBV13
j_gene: TRBJ2-1

CDR3aa: CAWSVPDGRYGYTF
d_gene: NA
v_gene: TRBV30
j_gene: TRBJ1-2

CDR3aa: CASSYSGSSYNEQFF
d_gene: NA
v_gene: TRBV6-5
j_gene: TRBJ2-1

CDR3aa: CASSRWDIPKEKLFF
d_gene: NA
v_gene: TRBV19
j_gene: TRBJ1-4

CDR3aa: CASSLGTGATNEKLFF
d_gene: NA
v_gene: TRBV5-1
j_gene: TRBJ1-4

CDR3aa: CASSRGGLSGYTF
d_gene: NA
v_gene: TRBV14
j_gene: TRBJ1-2

CDR3aa: CASEGSGNNSPLHF
d_gene: NA
v_gene: TRBV28
j_gene: TRBJ1-6

CDR3aa: CASSEDSTYEQYF
d_gene: NA
v_gene: TRBV6-1
j_gene: TRBJ2-7

CDR3aa: CASWTGVSTEAFF
d_gene: TRBD1
v_gene: TRBV6-5
j_gene: TRBJ1-1

CDR3aa: CASSEINTYGYTF
d_gene: NA
v_gene: TRBV2
j_gene: TRBJ1-2

CDR3aa: CASSLGSGSEAFF
d_gene: NA
v_gene: TRBV7-9
j_gene: TRBJ1-1

CDR3aa: CSGAQGNYGYTF
d_gene: NA
v_gene: TRBV29-1
j_gene: TRBJ1-2

CDR3aa: CASQTGNNEKLFF
d_gene: NA
v_gene: TRBV6-6
j_gene: TRBJ1-4

CDR3aa: CASSFRTQGGYEQYF
d_gene: NA
v_gene: TRBV5-5
j_gene: TRBJ2-7

CDR3aa: CASSQSLTVYSNQPQHF
d_gene: NA
v_gene: TRBV14
j_gene: TRBJ1-5

CDR3aa: CASSVRGVDTDTQYF
d_gene: NA
v_gene: TRBV5-5
j_gene: TRBJ2-3

CDR3aa: CATSDFNAGANEQFF
d_gene: TRBD2
v_gene: TRBV24-1
j_gene: TRBJ2-1

CDR3aa: CASSEGRGQPQHF
d_gene: NA
v_gene: TRBV6-1
j_gene: TRBJ1-5

CDR3aa: CASSLGVRLETQYF
d_gene: NA
v_gene: TRBV5-5
j_gene: TRBJ2-5

CDR3aa: CASNREGNTEAFF
d_gene: NA
v_gene: TRBV3-1/TRBV3-2
j_gene: TRBJ1-1

CDR3aa: CASSPSGGSSYEQYF
d_gene: TRBD2
v_gene: TRBV11-2
j_gene: TRBJ2-7

CDR3aa: CSASLIKGTAEPLHF
d_gene: NA
v_gene: TRBV20-1
j_gene: TRBJ1-6

CDR3aa: CASSEVAGGQPQHF
d_gene: NA
v_gene: TRBV6-1
j_gene: TRBJ1-5

CDR3aa: CASSYGQGGGQPQHF
d_gene: TRBD1
v_gene: TRBV7-2
j_gene: TRBJ1-5

CDR3aa: CASSTGPGQGNYGYTF
d_gene: TRBD1
v_gene: TRBV5-1
j_gene: TRBJ1-2